The next 10 T cell receptor beta chains were all read from a single sample in a study of cytomegalovirus exposure and HLA in healthy donors. Produced via immunoSEQ multiplex PCR; TCRdb's table is partial and in-frame only. The data contain roughly 220,000 clones, about nine tenths of them singletons. Specimen: PBMCs. The receptor source for this set is a woman aged 18 to 35 in good health and CMV-seronegative.

Regarding this clone: A junction boundary mismatches the germline segment, possibly from a read error. The chain couples TRBV20-1 to TRBJ1-5, with 7 bases that match TRBD1. This CDR3 spans 11 amino acids. CDR1 is DFQATT and CDR2 is SNEGSKA in the germline V gene (reference sequence). DNA of the CDR3: TGCAGTGCTAGAGATCTGGGGACAGCCTATTTT. This codes for CSARDLGTAYF.

This chain links TRBV7-9 with TRBJ2-1; possible D gene TRBD1, 6 bases. CDR3 size: 15 residues. V lost 2 bases to trimming and J lost 8 bases, with 16 bases between them. Germline lookup yields CDR1 SEHNR and CDR2 FQNEAQ (reference sequence). CDR3 residues: CASSLFLPGGDEQFF. CDR3 DNA sequence: TGTGCCAGCAGCTTATTTCTTCCTGGGGGCGATGAGCAGTTCTTC.

The chain has TRBV29-1 and TRBJ2-3, with 11 bases that match TRBD1. Germline V CDR1 and CDR2: SQVTM, ANQGSEA. This CDR3 contains 16 residues. The trim removed 0 bases at V and 4 bases at J, leaving 6 bases unmatched. CDR3 residues: CSVEERDRGAADTQYF. CDR3 in DNA: TGCAGCGTTGAAGAGCGGGACAGGGGGGCAGCAGATACGCAGTATTTT.

The rearrangement links TRBV11-2 to TRBJ2-7, with TRBD1 matching over 7 bases. The germline CDR1 and CDR2 sequences are SGHAT and FQNNGV. V was clipped by 0 bases and J by 5 bases; unmatched bases: 4. This CDR3 comprises 14 residues. The CDR3 sequence is CASSLEQGNHEQYF. Here the CDR3 DNA reads TGTGCCAGCAGCTTAGAACAGGGGAACCACGAGCAGTACTTC.

V and J are TRBV19 and TRBJ1-5; TRBD1 aligns across 10 bases. The CDR3 extends over 16 amino acids. Looked up from germline, CDR1 is LNHDA and CDR2 is SQIVND (reference sequence). V was clipped by 6 bases and J by 1 base; unmatched bases: 6. CDR3 protein: CASSSTGGSSNQPQHF. Here the CDR3 DNA reads TGTGCCAGTAGCTCGACAGGGGGCTCAAGCAATCAGCCCCAGCATTTT.

The V gene is TRBV7-9, the J gene TRBJ1-2, with TRBD1 matching over 7 bases. The V gene end was trimmed by 3 bases and the J gene end by 3 bases; junction bases not matched to a gene: 4. The germline gives CDR1 SEHNR, CDR2 FQNEAQ (reference sequence). The CDR3 runs 14 residues. The CDR3 here is CASSFTTGYYGYTF. The CDR3, as DNA: TGTGCCAGCAGCTTTACGACAGGGTACTATGGCTACACCTTC.

The genes are TRBV7-2 and TRBJ2-7; perhaps TRBD1 as D (6 bases). Germline lookup yields CDR1 SGHTA and CDR2 FQGNSA. Trimming cost V 5 bases and J 3 bases, with 20 bases left between them. The CDR3 sequence is 16 residues long. For the CDR3, the DNA is TGTGCCAGCAGCCTATATTCCCAGGACAGCTACTACGAGCAGTACTTC. It specifies CASSLYSQDSYYEQYF.

CDR3: CASLDLNTEAFF. The CDR3 nucleotides are TGTGCCAGCCTCGACTTGAACACTGAAGCTTTCTTT. J is TRBJ1-1 and V is TRBV28; the D is unclear. Trimming removed 8 bases at V and 0 bases at J, with 7 bases between. This CDR3 has 12 residues. Per germline, CDR1 MDHEN and CDR2 SYDVKM.

The chain carries TRBV19 and TRBJ2-2, with 13 bases identical to TRBD2. This CDR3 contains 15 residues. The trim removed 6 bases at V and 7 bases at J, leaving 5 bases unmatched. Germline assignment: CDR1 LNHDA and CDR2 SQIVND (reference sequence). The CDR3 here is CASRRTSGSHGELFF. The DNA of the CDR3 is TGTGCCAGTAGGCGGACTAGCGGGAGTCACGGGGAGCTGTTTTTT.

The chain uses TRBV27 and TRBJ1-6, with D tentatively TRBD1 (5 bases). Between the trimmed V and J ends, which lost 2 bases and 5 bases, there was a span of 7 bases. Germline lookup yields CDR1 MNHEY and CDR2 SMNVEV (reference sequence). The CDR3 has 14 amino acids. The CDR3 DNA follows: TGTGCCAGCAGTTTAGGGGGGAATAATTCACCCCTCCACTTT. The encoded protein is CASSLGGNNSPLHF.